Listed here are 25 T cell receptor beta chains from one sample, sequenced in a study of CD8 T cells in ankylosing spondylitis. Using its own MiXCR run on the 5' RACE reads, TCRdb lists one record per CDR3 protein. The table shows approximately 260,000 distinct CDR3 sequences, with around 7.8% occurring only once. Sample: blood, either unsorted or a sorted T cell fraction (not recorded which). The origin of the receptors is a male donor with ankylosing spondylitis or in good health (not recorded which).

In this sample, this clonotype turned up many times. This chain connects TRBV5-1 to TRBJ2-7, with 8 positions matching TRBD1. After removal of 4 bases from V and 1 base from J, the junction contained 4 bases not matched to a gene. In germline, CDR1 is SGHRS, CDR2 YFSETQ. The CDR3 runs to 14 residues. The CDR3 bases are TGCGCCAGCAGCACGACAGGGGCTTCCTACGAGCAGTACTTC. It translates to CASSTTGASYEQYF.

This clonotype was found many times. The chain recombines TRBV24-1 with TRBJ2-2; possible D gene TRBD2, 5 bases. The V and J ends lost 4 bases and 1 base respectively, with 12 bases between them. CDR1 is KGHDR, CDR2 SFDVKD, per germline. The CDR3 spans 16 residues. The CDR3 here is CATSDLDSWNTGELFF. The CDR3 nucleotides are TGTGCCACCAGTGACCTGGACTCCTGGAACACCGGGGAGCTGTTTTTT.

This clonotype occurred many times. V usage is TRBV7-2 and J usage is TRBJ2-2; the D is unclear. The CDR3 contains 17 residues. Trimming removed 2 bases from V and 4 bases from J, with 17 bases in between. The germline V gene has CDR1 SGHTA and CDR2 FQGNSA. The CDR3 loop reads CASSLRWRQAPTGELFF. CDR3 DNA sequence: TGTGCCAGCAGCTTAAGGTGGAGACAAGCCCCCACCGGGGAGCTGTTTTTT.

V gene TRBV7-2 combines with J gene TRBJ2-7, with 8 nucleotides matching TRBD2. CDR1 SGHTA and CDR2 FQGNSA come from the germline V gene. Trimming took 5 bases from V and 2 from J; bases not matched to a gene: 11. The CDR3 is made up of 16 amino acids. The CDR3 bases are TGTGCCAGCAGCATCACGATAGCGGGACCGCCCTACGAGCAGTACTTC. Its translation is CASSITIAGPPYEQYF. Full variable domain (rest looked up from reference TRBV7-2 and TRBJ2-7): GAGVSQSPSNKVTEKGKDVELRCDPISGHTALYWYRQSLGQGLEFLIYFQGNSAPDKSGLPSDRFSAERTGGSVSTLTIQRTQQEDSAVYLCASSITIAGPPYEQYFGPGTRLTVT.

This clonotype was recorded at least ten times. This rearrangement joins TRBV5-1 to TRBJ1-4, with D possibly being TRBD1 (6 bases). Germline V gene sequence: CDR1 SGHRS, CDR2 YFSETQ. V was clipped by 4 bases and J by 0 bases, with 13 bases between them. The CDR3 length is 16 residues. The chain's CDR3 is CASSQQGITTNEKLFF. The CDR3 DNA sequence: TGCGCCAGCAGCCAACAGGGAATAACAACTAATGAAAAACTGTTTTTT.

This clonotype showed up many times. The rearrangement joins TRBV5-1 to TRBJ1-1, with D unclear. The CDR3 contains 14 residues. Between the trimmed V and J ends, which lost 1 base and 1 base, there was a span of 8 bases. The germline V gene has CDR1 SGHRS and CDR2 YFSETQ. DNA of the CDR3: TGCGCCAGCAGCTTGTCTGGCAGGAACACTGAAGCTTTCTTT. Residues: CASSLSGRNTEAFF.

The J gene is TRBJ1-5, the V gene TRBV20-1, with D uncertain. Germline V gene lookup returns CDR1 DFQATT and CDR2 SNEGSKA (reference sequence). V gave up 5 bases and J gave up 1 base, with 12 bases separating them. The CDR3 is made up of 14 amino acids. The CDR3 DNA sequence: TGCAGTGCTGGGGTCGGGGTAAGCAATCAGCCCCAGCATTTT. Protein: CSAGVGVSNQPQHF.

The table lists this clonotype with many counts. The genes are TRBV9 and TRBJ2-5; maybe TRBD1 (5 bases). The V and J ends lost 3 bases and 1 base respectively, with 10 bases between them. CDR3 size: 14 residues. Germline V gene data show CDR1 as SGDLS and CDR2 as YYNGEE. The CDR3 DNA is TGTGCCAGCAGCGGTGGGGCCCTCCAAGAGACCCAGTACTTC. Protein product: CASSGGALQETQYF. Variable domain in full (rest from reference TRBV9 and TRBJ2-5): DSGVTQTPKHLITATGQRVTLRCSPRSGDLSVYWYQQSLDQGLQFLIQYYNGEERAKGNILERFSAQQFPDLHSELNLSSLELGDSALYFCASSGGALQETQYFGPGTRLLVL.

Details on this clonotype: A much larger clone differs by one base, so this may be a read error. V gene TRBV7-6 combines with J gene TRBJ1-3, with D tentatively TRBD1 (5 bases). Germline CDR1 reads SGHVS; CDR2 reads FNYEAQ. The CDR3 consists of 15 residues. DNA of the CDR3: TGTGCCAGCAGCGTGCAGGGTGGGGAAGGAAACACCATAAATTTT. Its protein is CASSVQGGEGNTINF.

This chain connects TRBV4-3 to TRBJ1-2, with 7 bases that match TRBD1. In germline, CDR1 is LGHNA, CDR2 YSLEER. The ends lost 4 bases at V and 8 bases at J; junction bases unmatched: 10. CDR3 length: 14 amino acids. CDR3 DNA: TGCGCCAGCAGCCCCCTGATAGGGACAGACGGCTACACCTTC. Its protein product is CASSPLIGTDGYTF.

This clonotype was detected a few times. This chain joins TRBV7-2 and TRBJ2-5, with TRBD2 identical over 11 bases. V shed 5 bases, J shed 4 bases, and the junction held 9 bases outside the gene matches. Per germline, CDR1 SGHTA and CDR2 FQGNSA. The CDR3 is made up of 16 amino acids. In nucleotides, the CDR3 is TGTGCCAGCAGCCTCATGGGGCTAGCGGGAGGAGAGACCCAGTACTTC. Its translation is CASSLMGLAGGETQYF. Using reference TRBV7-2 and TRBJ2-5 for the parts outside the CDR3, the full variable domain is GAGVSQSPSNKVTEKGKDVELRCDPISGHTALYWYRQSLGQGLEFLIYFQGNSAPDKSGLPSDRFSAERTGGSVSTLTIQRTQQEDSAVYLCASSLMGLAGGETQYFGPGTRLLVL.

The J gene is TRBJ2-2, the V gene TRBV6-2 or TRBV6-3; 9 bases line up with TRBD1. The J segment lost 14 bases and the V segment lost 5 bases, leaving 12 bases of the junction unmatched. CDR3 length: 14 amino acids. Germline V gives CDR1 MNHEY, CDR2 SVGEGT. In nucleotides, the CDR3 is TGTGCCAGCAGTCGGACAGGGGCGGTTTCCTACCTGTTTTTT. It codes for CASSRTGAVSYLFF.

In this sample, this clonotype turned up many times. The gene calls are TRBV29-1 and TRBJ2-1, with D unresolved. Germline V gene data show CDR1 as SQVTM and CDR2 as ANQGSEA. Trimming left V 0 bases short and J 8 bases short, with 8 bases between. There are 12 residues in the CDR3. CDR3 sequence (DNA): TGCAGCGTTGAAGATCGGGCTGATGAGCAGTTCTTC. Amino acid sequence: CSVEDRADEQFF.

Turning to this clonotype: A much bigger clone sits one base away, suggesting this may be a read error. The chain uses TRBV5-1 and TRBJ2-7; 10 bases align to TRBD2. The V gene's germline CDR1 is SGHRS and CDR2 YFSETQ. The trim removed 7 bases at V and 2 bases at J, leaving 3 bases unmatched. This CDR3 contains 13 residues. The CDR3 here is CASGGLAPYEQYF. The CDR3 region has the DNA TGCGCCAGCGGGGGACTAGCGCCCTACGAGCAGTACTTC.

This clonotype was seen ten or more times. The chain couples TRBV3-1 to TRBJ1-2; D unclear. Germline-derived CDR1 and CDR2 are LGHDT and YNNKEL (reference sequence). This CDR3 comprises 13 residues. V gave up 6 bases and J gave up 8 bases, with 16 bases separating them. CDR3 sequence reads: CASSPAARRGYTF. The CDR3 DNA follows: TGTGCCAGCAGTCCGGCGGCCCGGAGAGGCTACACCTTC. The full variable domain, with the rest looked up from reference TRBV3-1 and TRBJ1-2, is DTAVSQTPKYLVTQMGNDKSIKCEQNLGHDTMYWYKQDSKKFLKIMFSYNNKELIINETVPNRFSPKSPDKAHLNLHINSLELGDSAVYFCASSPAARRGYTFGSGTRLTVV.

V usage is TRBV7-2 and J usage is TRBJ2-2; D ambiguous. Trimming shortened V by 6 bases and J by 4 bases, and 6 bases separated the two germline ends. CDR1 and CDR2 from the germline V gene are SGHTA and FQGNSA. The CDR3 covers 12 residues. The CDR3 DNA reads TGTGCCAGCAGTCGGAGCACCGGGGAGCTGTTTTTT. Translating gives CASSRSTGELFF. Full variable domain (outside the CDR3, taken from reference TRBV7-2 and TRBJ2-2): GAGVSQSPSNKVTEKGKDVELRCDPISGHTALYWYRQSLGQGLEFLIYFQGNSAPDKSGLPSDRFSAERTGGSVSTLTIQRTQQEDSAVYLCASSRSTGELFFGEGSRLTVL.

The table lists this clonotype with many counts. The CDR3 sequence is CSAREPGGGNTGELFF. As DNA, the CDR3 is TGCAGTGCTAGAGAACCGGGAGGGGGGAACACCGGGGAGCTGTTTTTT. This chain connects TRBV20-1 to TRBJ2-2; 8 bases match TRBD2. CDR3 length equals 16 residues. The V and J ends lost 0 bases and 1 base, in that order; junction bases with no gene match: 4. Germline assignment: CDR1 DFQATT and CDR2 SNEGSKA (reference sequence).

This clonotype has at least ten counts. The genes are TRBV6-1 and TRBJ2-3; D is possibly TRBD1 (5 bases). CDR3 size: 15 residues. Trimming cost V 6 bases and J 0 bases, with 13 bases left between them. Germline V CDR1 and CDR2: MNHNS, SASEGT. This CDR3 reads CASRPQGSSTDTQYF. The CDR3 DNA is TGTGCCAGCAGGCCCCAGGGATCTAGCACAGATACGCAGTATTTT.

This clonotype was seen many times. This chain uses TRBV19 with TRBJ2-1; TRBD2 might be the D (6 bases). The CDR3 is 18 amino acids. V lost 5 bases to trimming and J lost 7 bases, with 27 bases between them. Germline V gene sequence: CDR1 LNHDA, CDR2 SQIVND (reference sequence). The CDR3 DNA sequence: TGTGCCAGTAGTCCCCGGGGTAGGGGACTCTCCCTGACAAATGAGCAGTTCTTC. It translates to CASSPRGRGLSLTNEQFF.

This chain uses TRBV29-1 with TRBJ1-2, with 10 bases fitting TRBD1. Looked up from germline, CDR1 is SQVTM and CDR2 is ANQGSEA. This CDR3 is 12 amino acids long. With V trimmed by 6 bases and J by 6 bases, 4 bases remained unmatched. The CDR3 region has the DNA TGCAGCGTAGGACAGGGGGAACATGGCTACACCTTC. Translating gives CSVGQGEHGYTF. The variable domain in full, completed from reference TRBV29-1 and TRBJ1-2, reads SAVISQKPSRDICQRGTSLTIQCQVDSQVTMMFWYRQQPGQSLTLIATANQGSEATYESGFVIDKFPISRPNLTFSTLTVSNMSPEDSSIYLCSVGQGEHGYTFGSGTRLTVV.

This clonotype showed up many times. The J gene is TRBJ2-7, the V gene TRBV7-2; a weak D match, TRBD1 (6 bases). Germline V gene lookup returns CDR1 SGHTA and CDR2 FQGNSA. The CDR3 consists of 15 residues. Trimming removed 2 bases at V and 2 bases at J, with 13 bases between. DNA for the CDR3: TGTGCCAGCAGCTTAAGCCCACAGGGTACCTACGAGCAGTACTTC. It yields the protein CASSLSPQGTYEQYF.

Ten or more counts support this clonotype. The V gene is TRBV4-3, the J gene TRBJ1-2; D ambiguous. There are 13 residues in the CDR3. Trimming removed 0 bases from V and 4 bases from J, with 6 bases in between. Germline V gene data show CDR1 as LGHNA and CDR2 as YSLEER. CDR3 DNA sequence: TGCGCCAGCAGCCAAGAACAGCTCTATGGCTACACCTTC. Residues: CASSQEQLYGYTF.

This clonotype has a count of ten or more. CDR3 DNA sequence: TGTGCCACCGAGGGACACTTAGCCAAAAACATTCAGTACTTC. Its translation is CATEGHLAKNIQYF. The rearrangement links TRBV6-1 to TRBJ2-4, with D maybe TRBD1 (6 bases). The germline gives CDR1 MNHNS, CDR2 SASEGT. This CDR3 contains 14 residues. V dropped 10 bases and J dropped 0 bases, with 13 bases sitting between them.

This clonotype appeared many times. The chain uses TRBV12-3 or TRBV12-4 and TRBJ1-6; TRBD1 matches 8 bases. This CDR3 contains 13 residues. V trimming: 3 bases; J trimming: 9 bases; junction bases outside the gene matches: 1. CDR3 in DNA: TGTGCCAGCAGTTTTGACAGGGGTTCACCCCTCCACTTT. It is translated as CASSFDRGSPLHF.

Details on this clonotype: A read error is possible here, since a much larger clone lies one base away. This chain links TRBV4-3 with TRBJ2-1; D is possibly TRBD1 (5 bases). Germline V gene sequence: CDR1 LGHNA, CDR2 YSLEER. The CDR3 consists of 12 residues. CDR3 nucleotides: TGCGCCAGCGGCCAAGATAAGGGGAAGGCGTTCTTC. Translating it yields CASGQDKGKAFF.